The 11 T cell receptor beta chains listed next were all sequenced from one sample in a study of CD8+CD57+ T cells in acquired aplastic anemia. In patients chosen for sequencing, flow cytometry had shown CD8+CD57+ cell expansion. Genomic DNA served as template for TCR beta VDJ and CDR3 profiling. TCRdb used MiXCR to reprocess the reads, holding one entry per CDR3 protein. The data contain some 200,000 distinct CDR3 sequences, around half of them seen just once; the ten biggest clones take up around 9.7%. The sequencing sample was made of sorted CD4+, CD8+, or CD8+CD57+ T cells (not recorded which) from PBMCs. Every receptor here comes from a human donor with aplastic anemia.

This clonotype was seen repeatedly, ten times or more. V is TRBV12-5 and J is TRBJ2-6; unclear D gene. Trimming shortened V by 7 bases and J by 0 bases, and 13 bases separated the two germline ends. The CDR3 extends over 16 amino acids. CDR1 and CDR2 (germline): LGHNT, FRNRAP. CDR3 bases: TGTGCTAGTGTCCCCCGACACGCCTCTGGGGCCAACGTCCTGACTTTC. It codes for CASVPRHASGANVLTF.

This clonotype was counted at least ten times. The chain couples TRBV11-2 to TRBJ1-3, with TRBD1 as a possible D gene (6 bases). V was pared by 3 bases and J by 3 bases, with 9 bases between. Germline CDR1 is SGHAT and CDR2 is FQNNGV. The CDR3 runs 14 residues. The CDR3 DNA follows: TGTGCCAGCAGCTTTACAGGGCTTGGAAACACCATATATTTT. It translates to CASSFTGLGNTIYF.

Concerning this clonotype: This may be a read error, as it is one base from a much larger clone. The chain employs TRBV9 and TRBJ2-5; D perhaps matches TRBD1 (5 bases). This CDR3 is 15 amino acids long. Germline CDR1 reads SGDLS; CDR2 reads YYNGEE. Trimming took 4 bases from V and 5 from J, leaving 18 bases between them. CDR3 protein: CASSPDGQGMETQYF. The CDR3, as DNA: TGTGCCAGCAGCCCCGATGGACAAGGGATGGAGACCCAGTACTTC.

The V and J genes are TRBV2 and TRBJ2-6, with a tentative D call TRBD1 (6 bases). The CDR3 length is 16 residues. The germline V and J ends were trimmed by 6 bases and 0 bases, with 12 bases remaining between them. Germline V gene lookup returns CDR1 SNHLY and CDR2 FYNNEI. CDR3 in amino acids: CASRPDRYSGANVLTF. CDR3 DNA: TGTGCCAGCAGACCCGACAGGTACTCTGGGGCCAACGTCCTGACTTTC.

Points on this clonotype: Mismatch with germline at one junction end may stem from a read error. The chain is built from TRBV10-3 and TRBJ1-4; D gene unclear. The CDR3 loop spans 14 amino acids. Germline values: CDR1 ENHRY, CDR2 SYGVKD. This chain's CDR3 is CASSWQATNEKLFF. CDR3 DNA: TGTGCCAGCAGTTGGCAGGCAACTAATGAAAAACTGTTTTTT.

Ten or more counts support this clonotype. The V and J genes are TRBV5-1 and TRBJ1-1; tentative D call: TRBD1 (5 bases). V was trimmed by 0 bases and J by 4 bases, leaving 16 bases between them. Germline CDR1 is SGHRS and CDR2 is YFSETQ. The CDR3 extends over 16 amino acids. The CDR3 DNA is TGCGCCAGCAGCTTGGGGCAAACAGGAGGATCCACTGAAGCTTTCTTT. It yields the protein CASSLGQTGGSTEAFF.

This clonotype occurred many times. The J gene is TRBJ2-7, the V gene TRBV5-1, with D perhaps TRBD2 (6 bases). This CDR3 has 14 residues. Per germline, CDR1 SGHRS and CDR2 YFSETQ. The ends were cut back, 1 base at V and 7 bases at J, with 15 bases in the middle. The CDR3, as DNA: TGCGCCAGCAGCTTGTCACCGGGGGTGGAGGAGCAGTACTTC. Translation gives CASSLSPGVEEQYF.

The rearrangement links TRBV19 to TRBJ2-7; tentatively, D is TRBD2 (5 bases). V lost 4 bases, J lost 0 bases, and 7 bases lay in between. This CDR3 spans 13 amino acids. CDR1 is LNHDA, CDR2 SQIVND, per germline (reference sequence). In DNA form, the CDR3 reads TGTGCCAGTAGTAGGGCGGGCTCCTACGAGCAGTACTTC. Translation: CASSRAGSYEQYF.

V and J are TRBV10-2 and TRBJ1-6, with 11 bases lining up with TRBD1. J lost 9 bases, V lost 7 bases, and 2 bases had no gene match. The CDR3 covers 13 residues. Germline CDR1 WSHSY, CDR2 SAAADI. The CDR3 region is CASTGTGGSPLHF. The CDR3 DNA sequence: TGCGCCAGCACCGGGACAGGGGGTTCACCCCTCCACTTT.

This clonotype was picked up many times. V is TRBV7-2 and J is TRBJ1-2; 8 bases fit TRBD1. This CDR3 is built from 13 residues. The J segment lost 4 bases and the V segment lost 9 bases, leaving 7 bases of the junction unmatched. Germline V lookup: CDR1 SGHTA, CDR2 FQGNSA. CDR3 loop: CASAPGGGYGYTF. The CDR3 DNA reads TGTGCCAGTGCCCCAGGGGGCGGCTATGGCTACACCTTC.

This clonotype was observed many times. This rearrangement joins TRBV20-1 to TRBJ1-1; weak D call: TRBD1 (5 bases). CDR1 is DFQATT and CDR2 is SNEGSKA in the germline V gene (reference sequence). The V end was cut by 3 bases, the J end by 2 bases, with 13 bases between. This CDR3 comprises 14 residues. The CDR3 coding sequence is TGCAGTGCTAGGGAGGGGTCAGTTAACACTGAAGCTTTCTTT. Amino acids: CSAREGSVNTEAFF.